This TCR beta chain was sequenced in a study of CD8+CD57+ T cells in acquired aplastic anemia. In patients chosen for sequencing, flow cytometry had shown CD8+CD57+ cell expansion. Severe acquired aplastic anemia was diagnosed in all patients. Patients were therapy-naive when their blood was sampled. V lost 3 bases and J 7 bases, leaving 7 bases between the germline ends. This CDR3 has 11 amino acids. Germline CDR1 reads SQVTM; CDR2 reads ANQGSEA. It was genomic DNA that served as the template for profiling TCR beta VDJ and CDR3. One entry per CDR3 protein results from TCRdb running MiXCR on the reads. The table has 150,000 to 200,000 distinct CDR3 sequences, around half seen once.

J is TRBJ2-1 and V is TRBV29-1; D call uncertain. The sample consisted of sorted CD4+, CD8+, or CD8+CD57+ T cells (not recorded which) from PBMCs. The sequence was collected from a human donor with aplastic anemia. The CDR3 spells CSVDYPNEQFF. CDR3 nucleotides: TGCAGCGTTGACTACCCGAATGAGCAGTTCTTC.